The 20 T cell receptor beta chains listed next were all sequenced from one sample in a study of T cells in Graves' hyperthyroidism and ophthalmopathy. Regions amplified from RNA transcripts were the TCR beta CDR3 regions. Initially, a first-round RT-PCR of the TCR CDR3 employed the HTBI primer set. TCRdb analysed the multiplex PCR reads with MiXCR anew, one entry per CDR3 protein. The sample contains approximately 610,000 distinct CDR3 sequences, about 15% of which appear only once. The specimen sequenced was blood. These receptors were obtained from a woman in her thirties or forties with Graves' ophthalmopathy.

This sequence joins TRBV4-1 and TRBJ1-5; D ambiguous. V was trimmed by 2 bases and J by 2 bases, leaving 4 bases between them. The CDR3 is made up of 13 amino acids. CDR1 and CDR2 (germline): MGHRA, YSYEKL. The CDR3 nucleotides read TGCGCCAGCAGCCAACCAGGCAATCAGCCCCAGCATTTT. Its protein is CASSQPGNQPQHF.

This clonotype has ten or more counts. The CDR3 DNA reads as TGTGCCAGCAGCTTGGCGGTGGGTTTCGGCTACGAGCAGTACTTC. Translating it yields CASSLAVGFGYEQYF. The chain recombines TRBV7-2 with TRBJ2-7; D is unresolved. V lost 3 bases, J lost 3 bases, and 15 bases lay in between. Germline V gives CDR1 SGHTA, CDR2 FQGNSA. This CDR3 has 15 amino acids.

This clonotype has just a few counts. One junction end disagrees with the germline gene, perhaps due to a read error. The rearrangement uses TRBV29-1 and TRBJ2-7; tentative D call: TRBD2 (6 bases). Germline CDR1 is SQVTM and CDR2 is ANQGSEA. The CDR3 consists of 13 residues. The CDR3 sequence: CSVKDGGRYEQYF. The CDR3 coding sequence is TGCAGCGTTAAAGACGGAGGGAGATACGAGCAGTACTTC.

This clonotype was seen ten or more times. The chain links TRBV27 to TRBJ2-3; D is unresolved. The CDR3 spans 13 residues. The V end was cut by 6 bases, the J end by 2 bases, with 9 bases between. CDR1 and CDR2 from the germline V gene are MNHEY and SMNVEV (reference sequence). CDR3 region: CASSRRFTDTQYF. The CDR3 region has the DNA TGTGCCAGCAGCAGACGGTTCACAGATACGCAGTATTTT.

This clonotype was seen ten or more times. This chain joins TRBV24-1 and TRBJ1-5; D is uncertain. Germline V gives CDR1 KGHDR, CDR2 SFDVKD. The CDR3 totals 14 residues. With 4 bases removed from V and 3 bases from J, the gap between germline ends came to 9 bases. This CDR3 is CATSEDRNNQPQHF. CDR3 nucleotide sequence: TGTGCCACCAGTGAGGACCGTAACAATCAGCCCCAGCATTTT.

V is TRBV4-2 and J is TRBJ2-2, with a possible D match to TRBD2 (6 bases). V was trimmed by 0 bases and J by 2 bases, leaving 13 bases between them. This CDR3 spans 17 amino acids. Germline assignment: CDR1 LGHNA and CDR2 YNFKEQ. CDR3 DNA sequence: TGTGCCAGCAGCCAAGATCCGGAGGGATTTAACACCGGGGAGCTGTTTTTT. Translated: CASSQDPEGFNTGELFF.

This clonotype was counted ten times or more. The chain recombines TRBV10-3 with TRBJ2-7; D might be TRBD1 (5 bases). Trimming cost V 2 bases and J 4 bases, with 12 bases left between them. Germline V gene data show CDR1 as ENHRY and CDR2 as SYGVKD. This CDR3 spans 14 amino acids. CDR3 residues: CAISEKQVGYEQYF. The DNA for the CDR3 is TGTGCCATCAGTGAGAAACAGGTGGGATACGAGCAGTACTTC.

This clonotype occurred many times. This chain links TRBV18 with TRBJ1-1; D may be TRBD1 (5 bases). The germline V and J ends were trimmed by 0 bases and 7 bases, with 9 bases remaining between them. Per germline, CDR1 KGHSH and CDR2 LQKENI. The CDR3 loop spans 13 amino acids. This CDR3 reads CASSPPAGIEAFF. The CDR3 nucleotides are TGTGCCAGCTCACCACCTGCAGGGATTGAAGCTTTCTTT.

V gene TRBV20-1 combines with J gene TRBJ1-5; D call uncertain. Trimming left V 3 bases short and J 3 bases short, with 12 bases between. The CDR3 totals 14 residues. Germline V CDR1 and CDR2: DFQATT, SNEGSKA (reference sequence). CDR3 sequence: CSASEVANNQPQHF. The CDR3 nucleotides are TGCAGTGCTAGTGAGGTGGCGAACAATCAGCCCCAGCATTTT.

The chain is built from TRBV20-1 and TRBJ2-7, with D possibly being TRBD2 (6 bases). CDR1 is DFQATT, CDR2 SNEGSKA, per germline (reference sequence). CDR3 size: 15 residues. Trimming shortened V by 0 bases and J by 0 bases, and 12 bases separated the two germline ends. The CDR3 spells CSARDFGRSSYEQYF. CDR3 sequence (DNA): TGCAGTGCTAGAGATTTCGGGAGAAGCTCCTACGAGCAGTACTTC.

This clonotype was seen just once. The rearrangement uses TRBV6-1 and TRBJ2-7; D is unresolved. The ends were cut back, 0 bases at V and 2 bases at J, with 8 bases in the middle. CDR1 and CDR2 (germline): MNHNS, SASEGT. This CDR3 region has 14 residues. CDR3 residues: CASSEAPRAYEQYF. The CDR3 nucleotides are TGTGCCAGCAGTGAAGCGCCACGGGCCTACGAGCAGTACTTC.

This clonotype came up a few times. The CDR3 is CASSLRSGSRDIQYF. As DNA, the CDR3 is TGTGCCAGCAGTTTAAGGAGCGGGAGCAGGGACATTCAGTACTTC. The chain links TRBV12-3 or TRBV12-4 to TRBJ2-4, with TRBD2 matching over 8 bases. This CDR3 comprises 15 residues. V lost 2 bases to trimming and J lost 8 bases; unmatched junction nucleotides: 8.

This clonotype was seen repeatedly, ten times or more. The gene calls are TRBV20-1 and TRBJ1-1; 7 bases match TRBD1. The CDR3 sequence is 14 residues long. Germline V CDR1 and CDR2: DFQATT, SNEGSKA (reference sequence). J gave up 5 bases and V 6 bases, and 12 bases lay outside the gene matches. The CDR3 bases are TGCAGTGCCTACGTCACTGTACAGGGGACTGAAGCTTTCTTT. It translates to CSAYVTVQGTEAFF.

The sample holds a few counts of this clonotype. This chain joins TRBV6-1 and TRBJ1-5; TRBD1 agrees at 9 bases. V shed 0 bases, J shed 2 bases, and the junction held 11 bases outside the gene matches. CDR1 and CDR2 (germline): MNHNS, SASEGT. The CDR3 totals 19 residues. CDR3 loop: CASSEAGGTGFFGNQPQHF. The DNA for the CDR3 is TGTGCCAGCAGTGAAGCCGGCGGGACAGGGTTCTTTGGCAATCAGCCCCAGCATTTT.

V and J are TRBV5-1 and TRBJ1-1, with 9 bases identical to TRBD1. V dropped 0 bases and J dropped 5; count of bases not matched to a gene: 5. From germline, CDR1 is SGHRS and CDR2 YFSETQ. The CDR3 runs to 15 residues. The CDR3 DNA is TGCGCCAGCAGCTTGGAAGGACAGGGGTGGACTGAAGCTTTCTTT. This codes for CASSLEGQGWTEAFF.

V usage is TRBV7-2 and J usage is TRBJ2-2; no reliable D call. Trimming removed 5 bases at V and 1 base at J, with 11 bases between. This CDR3 spans 15 amino acids. CDR1 and CDR2 (germline): SGHTA, FQGNSA. For the CDR3, the DNA is TGTGCCAGCAGCCCCAAGGCCCTGAACACCGGGGAGCTGTTTTTT. Translating gives CASSPKALNTGELFF.

For the CDR3, the DNA is TGTGCCAGCAGTTACTCCGGTTCCGTAACCGTCCTGACTTTC. Protein: CASSYSGSVTVLTF. V and J are TRBV6-5 and TRBJ2-6; D is undetermined. The CDR3 contains 14 residues. Trimming removed 0 bases from V and 12 bases from J, with 12 bases in between. Per the germline V gene, CDR1 is MNHEY and CDR2 is SVGAGI.

The chain uses TRBV18 and TRBJ2-7, with D maybe TRBD2 (6 bases). The CDR3 consists of 14 residues. Germline CDR1 reads KGHSH; CDR2 reads LQKENI. With 3 bases removed from V and 2 bases from J, the gap between germline ends came to 11 bases. As DNA, the CDR3 is TGTGCCAGCTCACCGGATAGCGGAACCTACGAGCAGTACTTC. Protein: CASSPDSGTYEQYF.

This clonotype was detected only once. The chain carries TRBV7-2 and TRBJ1-5; D perhaps matches TRBD1 (5 bases). This CDR3 spans 13 amino acids. Germline CDR1 is SGHTA and CDR2 is FQGNSA. V was cut by 5 bases and J by 9 bases, with 14 bases left in between. The DNA of the CDR3 is TGTGCCAGCAGCCATTGGGACGGTGGGCCCCAGCATTTT. Protein product: CASSHWDGGPQHF.

This clonotype was picked up many times. This chain uses TRBV27 with TRBJ1-5; D is unresolved. The CDR3 is 14 residues long. V was clipped by 2 bases and J by 7 bases, with 12 bases between them. CDR1 and CDR2 (germline): MNHEY, SMNVEV (reference sequence). The CDR3 sequence is CASSLPGAQQPQHF. DNA of the CDR3: TGTGCCAGCAGTTTACCGGGAGCACAGCAGCCCCAGCATTTT.